This T cell receptor beta chain stems from a study of spatial heterogeneity in lung cancer. Study results and caveats: One measure, the expanded intratumoral alpha and beta TCR count, tracked tumor mutation counts.

This clonotype qualifies as medium-sized. Antigen: not known. This beta chain is an off-target read within a library intended for alpha chains, so its frequency means little. TCRdb re-called the 5' RACE reads with MiXCR, one entry per CDR3 protein. Of some 8,700 distinct CDR3 sequences listed, around 13% are singletons. Noted time point: sample taken at primary tumor resection. The donor group consisted of some 70 patients who had untreated, early-stage non-small cell lung cancer. V shed 1 base and J shed 5 bases, with 11 bases lying between them. Looked up from germline, CDR1 is GTSNPN and CDR2 is SVGIG (reference sequence). This CDR3 has 13 amino acids.

The sequenced sample was lung tumor tissue, obtained at surgery. The V gene is TRBV30, the J gene TRBJ1-2; D unclear. The receptor was derived from a male donor with early-stage non-small cell lung cancer. As DNA, the CDR3 is TGTGCCTGGAGTGGAGCGATTAGTTATGGCTACACCTTC. It translates to CAWSGAISYGYTF.